Following are 10 T cell receptor beta chains from one sample sequenced in a study of shared clonotypes between healthy human individuals. Positive CCR7 selection of CD45RO-negative cells yielded the naive CD8 cells, and terminally differentiated effector memory CD45RA+ cells were excluded. Sequencing was performed with immunoSEQ multiplex PCR; in TCRdb, only in-frame clones are kept and a portion is missing. The sample gives about 2 million clones, less than 95% of which show up once; approximately 1% is in the top ten. Sequencing was performed on naive CD8+ T cells sorted from blood. The receptors originated from a man aged 18 to 30 in good health.

V is TRBV30 and J is TRBJ1-6; TRBD1 matches 7 bases. The trim removed 1 base at V and 7 bases at J, leaving 10 bases unmatched. The CDR3 loop spans 16 amino acids. Germline CDR1 is GTSNPN and CDR2 is SVGIG (reference sequence). This chain's CDR3 is CAWSAQDRDANSPLHF. The CDR3 region has the DNA TGTGCCTGGAGTGCCCAAGACAGGGACGCCAATTCACCCCTCCACTTT.

The V and J genes are TRBV6-6 and TRBJ2-1; D is unclear. Germline values: CDR1 MNHNY, CDR2 SVGAGI (reference sequence). The CDR3 extends over 14 amino acids. V was cut by 7 bases and J by 5 bases, with 15 bases left in between. In nucleotides, the CDR3 is TGTGCCAGCATTCATCAGGCCGGAGACAATGAGCAGTTCTTC. Protein product: CASIHQAGDNEQFF.

This sequence joins TRBV6-5 and TRBJ2-1; 13 bases fit TRBD2. The germline CDR1 and CDR2 sequences are MNHEY and SVGAGI. Unmatched junction bases numbered 4, after V lost 4 bases and J lost 7 bases. CDR3 length: 15 residues. The CDR3 coding sequence is TGTGCCAGCAGTTCGGGACTAGCGGGAATAAATGAGCAGTTCTTC. Its translation: CASSSGLAGINEQFF.

The chain links TRBV4-1 to TRBJ2-7, with D unresolved. The CDR3 has 13 amino acids. CDR1 and CDR2 (germline): MGHRA, YSYEKL. Deletions cut 5 bases from V and 1 base from J, with 9 bases between. CDR3 sequence reads: CASSSSLSYEQYF. The CDR3, as DNA: TGCGCCAGCAGCTCTTCATTGTCCTACGAGCAGTACTTC.

There are a few counts of this clone. Other DNA variants within this sample encode the same CDR3. The chain joins TRBV7-9 to TRBJ2-7, with 7 bases lining up with TRBD1. The germline CDR1 and CDR2 sequences are SEHNR and FQNEAQ (reference sequence). CDR3 length: 14 amino acids. V trimming: 2 bases; J trimming: 4 bases; junction bases outside the gene matches: 5. The DNA for the CDR3 is TGTGCCAGCAGCTTACCGGGACAGAGTTACGAGCAGTACTTC. Its protein product is CASSLPGQSYEQYF.

The chain joins TRBV5-6 to TRBJ1-1; 11 nucleotides match TRBD1. Trimming at V came to 0 bases and at J to 12 bases, leaving 7 bases not matched to a gene. Germline-derived CDR1 and CDR2 are SGHDT and YYEEEE. The CDR3 extends over 14 amino acids. As DNA, the CDR3 is TGTGCCAGCAGCTTGGAGCGGACAGGGGGCCTCACTTTCTTT. It codes for CASSLERTGGLTFF.

This clone was recorded once. The chain joins TRBV9 to TRBJ2-7, with 11 bases aligning to TRBD2. V shed 5 bases, J shed 4 bases, and the junction held 20 bases outside the gene matches. In germline, CDR1 is SGDLS, CDR2 YYNGEE. The CDR3 runs 19 residues. The CDR3 bases are TGTGCCAGCAGGACCGCTCTCTGGCTAGCGGGAGGATCAAGTTACGAGCAGTACTTC. Translation gives CASRTALWLAGGSSYEQYF.

About this clone itself: In the same sample, other DNA sequences code for this CDR3. The chain employs TRBV15 and TRBJ2-7; 8 nucleotides agree with TRBD2. CDR1 is LNHNV, CDR2 YYDKDF, per germline (reference sequence). The junction had 5 bases not matched to a gene; V was cut back by 0 bases and J by 4 bases. The CDR3 runs to 15 residues. The CDR3, as DNA: TGTGCCACCAGCAGAGATCGGGGGGGCGGTTACGAGCAGTACTTC. It is translated as CATSRDRGGGYEQYF.

The chain employs TRBV30 and TRBJ2-2; D not resolved. The germline CDR1 and CDR2 sequences are GTSNPN and SVGIG (reference sequence). V was clipped by 2 bases and J by 1 base, with 5 bases between them. The CDR3 consists of 13 residues. CDR3 amino acids: CAWSPLNTGELFF. CDR3 DNA sequence: TGTGCCTGGAGTCCCTTGAACACCGGGGAGCTGTTTTTT.

The J gene is TRBJ2-1, the V gene TRBV5-6; D is undetermined. CDR3 size: 11 residues. The germline gives CDR1 SGHDT, CDR2 YYEEEE. V was shortened by 4 bases and J by 7 bases, with 6 bases between the two germline ends. Here the CDR3 reads CASSRANEQFF. The DNA of the CDR3 is TGTGCCAGCAGCCGCGCAAATGAGCAGTTCTTC.